Listed below are T cell receptor beta chains from one sample, sequenced in a study of blood T cells in healthy people across ages. TCRdb re-called the 5' RACE reads through MiXCR, storing one row per CDR3 protein. This table holds over 700,000 distinct CDR3 sequences, 25% found once. The same specimen was also included in a second study, on T cells of mothers and their children.

Sequenced: blood. The receptors originated from a boy aged 10-17 years in good health. The CDR3 runs from the conserved cysteine through the conserved F or W. A D gene is named only where the DNA matches it firmly. Where a row states a size, it is once, few, many or the class of an expanded clone; other rows omit it.

J gene	clone size	V gene	D gene	CDR3 DNA	CDR3 protein
TRBJ2-2	NA	TRBV5-1	TRBD2	TGCGCCAGCAGCCAACGGACTAGCGGGAACACCGGGGAGCTGTTTTTT	CASSQRTSGNTGELFF
TRBJ2-5	few	TRBV9	NA	TGTGCCAGCAGCGGGGCGGGTCAAGAGACCCAGTACTTC	CASSGAGQETQYF
TRBJ2-7	NA	TRBV6-4	TRBD1	TGTGCCAGCAGTGACTCGGACAGGGGCGAGCAGTACTTC	CASSDSDRGEQYF
TRBJ2-4	many	TRBV7-2	TRBD1	TGTGCCAGCAGCCCCCGGACAGGGAAAAACATTCAGTACTTC	CASSPRTGKNIQYF
TRBJ2-1	few	TRBV7-3	NA	TGTGCCAGCAGCTTAATGGGCACTAATGAGCAGTTCTTC	CASSLMGTNEQFF
TRBJ2-3	NA	TRBV5-5	NA	TGTGCCAGCAGCTTGGTAGGGAGGAGCACAGATACGCAGTATTTT	CASSLVGRSTDTQYF
TRBJ1-1	NA	TRBV2	NA	TGTGCCAGCAGTGGGGGGATCACTGAAGCTTTCTTT	CASSGGITEAFF
TRBJ2-7	NA	TRBV6-1	NA	TGTGCCAGCAGACCGGGACCTCTATATTCCTACGAGCAGTACTTC	CASRPGPLYSYEQYF
TRBJ2-1	NA	TRBV10-3	TRBD2	TGTGCCCACGCGCGGGGACTAGCGGCATCCTACAATGAGCAGTTCTTC	CAHARGLAASYNEQFF
TRBJ2-1	NA	TRBV11-2	NA	TGTGCCAGCAGCCCTGAGGCCGACCACAATGAGCAGTTCTTC	CASSPEADHNEQFF
TRBJ1-1	NA	TRBV28	NA	TGTGCCAGCAGTTTCAGCGACATGAACACTGAAGCTTTCTTT	CASSFSDMNTEAFF
TRBJ2-5	NA	TRBV11-1	TRBD2	TGTGCCAGCAGCTTATCTAGCGGGGGGTACCAAGAGACCCAGTACTTC	CASSLSSGGYQETQYF
TRBJ2-7	NA	TRBV3-1	NA	TGTGCCAGCAACCAAGACGGAGGGGGGGACTCCTACGAGCAGTACTTC	CASNQDGGGDSYEQYF
TRBJ2-1	few	TRBV20-1	TRBD2	TGCAGTGCTGGCCCTGGGGCGGGAGGTTACGATGAGCAGTTCTTC	CSAGPGAGGYDEQFF
TRBJ1-5	NA	TRBV6-1	NA	TGTGCCAGCGTCTCGGGGTCCAACCTTCCCAATCAGCCCCAGCATTTT	CASVSGSNLPNQPQHF
TRBJ2-7	NA	TRBV28	TRBD1	TGTGCCAGCAGATCAGGGGACAGGGCCTACGAGCAGTACTTC	CASRSGDRAYEQYF
TRBJ1-4	few	TRBV28	TRBD1	TGTGCCAGCCAGGGGGTAGAAAAACTGTTTTTT	CASQGVEKLFF
TRBJ2-7	NA	TRBV27	TRBD1	TGTGCCAGCCGCGACAGGGGGAGCGAGCAGTACTTC	CASRDRGSEQYF
TRBJ2-3	few	TRBV28	NA	TGTGCCAGCAGTTCCTCCATGGATACGCAGTATTTT	CASSSSMDTQYF
TRBJ2-2	many	TRBV20-1	NA	TGCAGTGCTAGTTACGGGGGCGCCAACACCGGGGAGCTGTTTTTT	CSASYGGANTGELFF
TRBJ2-7	NA	TRBV15	NA	TGTGCCACCAGCAGAGAACTGGCAGGGACACACGAGCAGTACTTC	CATSRELAGTHEQYF
TRBJ1-1	NA	TRBV20-1	TRBD1	TGCAGTGCTCGCGGGGACAGGGCGGGGACTGAAGCTTTCTTT	CSARGDRAGTEAFF
TRBJ2-2	NA	TRBV29-1	NA	TGCAGCGTTTTAGGGCTGATCACCGGGGAGCTGTTTTTT	CSVLGLITGELFF
TRBJ1-2	few	TRBV3-1	NA	TGTGCCAGCAGCCAAGAGTGGCAGGGAGGCTATGGCTACACCTTC	CASSQEWQGGYGYTF
TRBJ1-2	few	TRBV28	NA	TGTGCCAGCAGTTCTCAGGGTACGGGTGGCTACACCTTC	CASSSQGTGGYTF
TRBJ1-4	NA	TRBV19	NA	TGTGCCAGTAGTACCGTATATGAAAAACTGTTTTTT	CASSTVYEKLFF
TRBJ2-5	NA	TRBV14	TRBD1	TGTGCCAGCAGAGCCGGGACAGACTCTTACCAGCAGTACTTC	CASRAGTDSYQQYF
TRBJ2-5	few	TRBV7-6	TRBD2	TGTGCCAGCAGCCCCTTCGCCGGGAGGACGGAGACCCAGTACTTC	CASSPFAGRTETQYF
TRBJ2-3	NA	TRBV29-1	NA	TGCAGCGTTGAAGATCACCTGGCAGCCACAGATACGCAGTATTTT	CSVEDHLAATDTQYF
TRBJ1-2	few	TRBV20-1	TRBD1	TGCAGTGCTGCCAGAACAGGGGGTCGGTATGGCTACACCTTC	CSAARTGGRYGYTF
TRBJ1-3	few	TRBV19	TRBD1	TGTGCCAGTAGTATAGACCTACGACGACAGGGAGTGAGAGGAAACACCATATATTTT	CASSIDLRRQGVRGNTIYF
TRBJ1-2	NA	TRBV7-2	NA	TGTGCCAGCAGCTTAGACCTAGGAGTGTTAGACGGCTACACCTTC	CASSLDLGVLDGYTF
TRBJ1-1	few	TRBV5-1	NA	TGCGCCAGCAGCTTCCCTGATCTGAACACTGAAGCTTTCTTT	CASSFPDLNTEAFF
TRBJ2-2	few	TRBV11-2	NA	TGTGCCAGCAGCCCCCTCTTCGGGAACACCGGGGAGCTGTTTTTT	CASSPLFGNTGELFF
TRBJ1-3	NA	TRBV9	NA	TGTGCCAGCAGCGTAGAAGGTTTTGGAAACACCATATATTTT	CASSVEGFGNTIYF
TRBJ2-5	few	TRBV12-5	NA	TGTGCGCGGGACTGGCTTGGGAGACACCAAGAGACCCAGTACTTC	CARDWLGRHQETQYF
TRBJ2-1	NA	TRBV25-1	TRBD2	TGTGCCAGCAGTCCCAGATGGGGGGGACCTTTAGATGAGCAGTTCTTC	CASSPRWGGPLDEQFF
TRBJ1-4	NA	TRBV4-3	TRBD1	TGCGCCAGCAGACAAGAAGAAGTCGGGACAGGGGTCGAAAAACTGTTTTTT	CASRQEEVGTGVEKLFF
TRBJ2-7	few	TRBV28	TRBD2	TGTGCCAGCGGGGGGGTAAGCGGGCGAGAAAACCTCTACGAGCAGTACTTC	CASGGVSGRENLYEQYF
TRBJ1-2	NA	TRBV25-1	TRBD1	TGTGCCAGCAGTGAAACGGTGGGGACAGGGGGCGCGGATGGCTACACCTTC	CASSETVGTGGADGYTF
TRBJ1-2	few	TRBV6-2/TRBV6-3	TRBD1	TGTGCCAGCAGTGCCCCGACAGGGTCCACCTATGGCTACACCTTC	CASSAPTGSTYGYTF
TRBJ2-4	NA	TRBV29-1	NA	TGCAGCGTTGCCTTAGCCAAAAACATTCAGTACTTC	CSVALAKNIQYF
TRBJ1-1	few	TRBV6-5	NA	TGTGCCAGCAGTCTAGACAGGTTACGCACTGAAGCTTTCTTT	CASSLDRLRTEAFF
TRBJ1-1	NA	TRBV28	NA	TGTGCCAGCAGTTTGGGTTCTGTAGGCACTGAAGCTTTCTTT	CASSLGSVGTEAFF
TRBJ1-2	once	TRBV2	TRBD1	TGTGCCAGCACACGTTCCACCCCAGGGGGGTACTATGGCTACACCTTC	CASTRSTPGGYYGYTF
TRBJ2-1	NA	TRBV6-1	NA	TGTGCCAGCTTTGTAGGGGTGGATTTCTACAATGAGCAGTTCTTC	CASFVGVDFYNEQFF
TRBJ2-7	NA	TRBV28	NA	TGTGCCAGTACTAAGGCAGCGGGCTACGAGCAGTACTTC	CASTKAAGYEQYF